These T cell receptor beta chains were read from a single sample in a study of T cell responses to AZD1222 COVID-19 vaccine. Data came from immunoSEQ multiplex PCR; TCRdb stores just in-frame clones and leaves some out. The sample consists of roughly 120,000 clones, about 81% of them appearing once. This specimen consisted of peripheral blood, obtained on day 0 of AZD1222 vaccination. The receptors originated from an adult in good health. Both conserved end residues are part of each CDR3. D genes are given only for firm matches. Expanded clones are given a class, and other clones once, few, many or no size at all.

TRBV7-2	.	TRBJ1-1	.	TGTGCCAGCAAAAGTGGGGGCGCGGTGAACACTGAAGCTTTCTTT	CASKSGGAVNTEAFF
TRBV7-9	TRBD1	TRBJ2-5	.	TGTGCCAGCAGCTTATATCAGGGGGCGGAGGAGACCCAGTACTTC	CASSLYQGAEETQYF
TRBV28	.	TRBJ1-1	.	TGTGCCAGTCAGTACACTGAAGCTTTCTTT	CASQYTEAFF
TRBV28	TRBD2	TRBJ2-3	.	TGTGCCAGCTTACTAGCGGGGGCTCGCAATACGCAGTATTTT	CASLLAGARNTQYF
TRBV29-1	.	TRBJ2-7	.	TGCAGCGTCCTTAGCGGCGCCTACGAGCAGTACTTC	CSVLSGAYEQYF
TRBV10-3	.	TRBJ2-1	.	TGTGCCATCAGGAAGTTAGGGTACAATGAGCAGTTCTTC	CAIRKLGYNEQFF
TRBV20-1	.	TRBJ2-2	.	TGCAGTGCTAGAGAATCCGGGGAGCTGTTTTTT	CSARESGELFF
TRBV18	TRBD1	TRBJ1-1	.	TGTGCCAGCTCACCAACCTTCGACTCAGGGGGCAGGGGCACTGAAGCTTTCTTT	CASSPTFDSGGRGTEAFF
TRBV4-1	.	TRBJ1-1	few	TGCGCCAGCAGCCAACCACAGGGTTATACTGAAGCTTTCTTT	CASSQPQGYTEAFF
TRBV3-1/TRBV3-2	TRBD2	TRBJ2-2	.	TGTGCCAGCAGCCAAGAAGGACTCAGCGGGGGGTGGGTCACCGGGGAGCTGTTTTTT	CASSQEGLSGGWVTGELFF
TRBV2	TRBD1	TRBJ2-3	.	TGTGCCAGCAGTTGGAGACAGGGGAGTATAACAGATACGCAGTATTTT	CASSWRQGSITDTQYF
TRBV30	TRBD1	TRBJ1-1	.	TGTGCCTGGAGTGTATGGACAGGGGAAGCTTTCTTT	CAWSVWTGEAFF
TRBV5-8	.	TRBJ1-1	.	TGTGCCAGCAGCTTGGCCTCGGGGATACAGAACACTGAAGCTTTCTTT	CASSLASGIQNTEAFF
TRBV7-8	.	TRBJ1-1	.	TGTGCCAGCAGCTTAGCGCCGGCGATGGGCCAGGGCTCCTTGGGAGCTTTCTTT	CASSLAPAMGQGSLGAFF
TRBV11-2	TRBD1	TRBJ1-1	.	TGTGCCACAAACAACTTACAGGGGGCCATCGCTAACACTGAAGCTTTCTTT	CATNNLQGAIANTEAFF
TRBV6-5	.	TRBJ1-2	.	TGTGCCAGCAGCTCCTTAGGAGTCTGGAGCTATGGCTACACCTTC	CASSSLGVWSYGYTF
TRBV19	.	TRBJ1-6	.	TGTGCCACTTCCGTTGGTGGGCAGGGACGTACTAATTCACCCCTCCACTTT	CATSVGGQGRTNSPLHF
TRBV7-8	.	TRBJ2-7	.	TGTGCCAGCATTTCGGGCAGGGAGCAGTACTTC	CASISGREQYF
TRBV6-5	.	TRBJ2-5	.	TGTGCCAGCAGTTACTCGTGGCAGGAAGAGACCCAGTACTTC	CASSYSWQEETQYF
TRBV2	TRBD2	TRBJ2-5	.	TGTGCCAGCAGTGATATCTCCCTAGCGGGGGGAGAGACCCAGTACTTC	CASSDISLAGGETQYF
TRBV7-6	TRBD1	TRBJ1-2	.	TGTGCCAGCAGCGACCGGGACAGGGGATTCTATGGCTACACCTTC	CASSDRDRGFYGYTF
TRBV30	TRBD2	TRBJ2-1	.	TGTGCCTGGAGTGTGAGGACTAGGTTGGGCAATGAGCAGTTCTTC	CAWSVRTRLGNEQFF
TRBV30	.	TRBJ1-4	.	TGTGCCTGGACAACCACCCGGGGGAGGAATGAAAAACTGTTTTTT	CAWTTTRGRNEKLFF
TRBV12-3/TRBV12-4	.	TRBJ1-5	.	TGTGCCAGCAGTTTAGGAGAAAATCAGCCCCAGCATTTT	CASSLGENQPQHF
TRBV9	.	TRBJ2-2	few	TGTGCCAGCAGCTTATACCGGGACGGCACCGGGGAGCTGTTTTTT	CASSLYRDGTGELFF
TRBV11-3	.	TRBJ1-5	.	TGTGCCAGCAGCTTAACGGTTTACCTCAATCAGCCCCAGCATTTT	CASSLTVYLNQPQHF
TRBV4-3	.	TRBJ2-7	.	TGCGCCAGCAGCCAAGATCTAAGGACTACAAGGGAGCAGTACTTC	CASSQDLRTTREQYF
TRBV6-5	.	TRBJ2-5	.	TGTGCCAGCAGTAGCACTAGTGCCGGGGCGAAGACCCAGTACTTC	CASSSTSAGAKTQYF
TRBV20-1	.	TRBJ2-3	few	TGCAGTGCTACCCCGCCAGATACGCAGTATTTT	CSATPPDTQYF
TRBV28	.	TRBJ1-4	.	TGTGCCAGCCATGAGAATGGGGCAACTAATGAAAAACTGTTTTTT	CASHENGATNEKLFF
TRBV28	.	TRBJ1-1	few	TGTGCCAGCAGGCAGGGAAAGAACACTGAAGCTTTCTTT	CASRQGKNTEAFF
TRBV4-3	TRBD2	TRBJ2-5	.	TGCGCCAGCAGCCAGGGCGACGCGGGGGGGCGGGAGACCCAGTACTTC	CASSQGDAGGRETQYF
TRBV18	.	TRBJ2-7	.	TGTGCCAGCTCACCCGAGGCGGTGGCTACCTACGAGCAGTACTTC	CASSPEAVATYEQYF
TRBV29-1	.	TRBJ1-2	.	TGCAGCGCGGGACACGAGAACTATGGCTACACCTTC	CSAGHENYGYTF
TRBV6-5	.	TRBJ2-1	few	TGTGCCAGCAGGAGAGACCTATCCTCCTACAATGAGCAGTTCTTC	CASRRDLSSYNEQFF
TRBV3-1/TRBV3-2	.	TRBJ1-2	.	TGTGCCAGCAGCCCCGGGGATTCTCAGTGGTATGGCTACACCTTC	CASSPGDSQWYGYTF
TRBV3-1/TRBV3-2	.	TRBJ1-4	.	TGTGCCAGCAGCCAAGCAGCAACTAATGAAAAACTGTTTTTT	CASSQAATNEKLFF
TRBV5-1	TRBD1	TRBJ2-7	.	TGCGCCAGCAGCTGGACGGGACAGGGGGACTACGAGCAGTACTTC	CASSWTGQGDYEQYF
TRBV6-5	.	TRBJ2-1	.	TGTGCCAGCAGTTACGGGAAGTTCAATGAGCAGTTCTTC	CASSYGKFNEQFF
TRBV19	.	TRBJ1-1	.	TGTGCCAGTACGACCCGATATGGCACTGAAGCTTTCTTT	CASTTRYGTEAFF
TRBV27	.	TRBJ2-1	.	TGTGCCAGCAGCTCCTGGGGGAGGGGGAATGAGCAGTTCTTC	CASSSWGRGNEQFF
TRBV30	.	TRBJ1-5	.	TGTGCCTGGAAAAAGTCTAGAGGGGGCAATCAGCCCCAGCATTTT	CAWKKSRGGNQPQHF
TRBV2	.	TRBJ2-7	.	TGTGCCAGCAGTCTTCCACGGGAAACCTACGAGCAGTACTTC	CASSLPRETYEQYF
TRBV7-2	.	TRBJ1-1	.	TGTGCCAGCAGCTTAGCGCTGGACAAGAACACTGAAGCTTTCTTT	CASSLALDKNTEAFF
TRBV12-5	TRBD2	TRBJ2-1	.	TGTGCTAGTGGTTTGGTATTGGCGGGGGGCTCCTACAATGAGCAGTTCTTC	CASGLVLAGGSYNEQFF
TRBV3-1/TRBV3-2	.	TRBJ1-3	few	TGTGCCAGCAGCCAGGGCAATTTCCTCTCTGGAAACACCATATATTTT	CASSQGNFLSGNTIYF
TRBV10-3	.	TRBJ2-5	few	TGTGCCGCAGGGGGGGTTGTCCAAGAGACCCAGTACTTC	CAAGGVVQETQYF
TRBV2	TRBD1	TRBJ1-5	.	TGTGCCAGCGGCCGGGACAGAGTTAGCAATCAGCCCCAGCATTTT	CASGRDRVSNQPQHF
TRBV28	TRBD1	TRBJ1-1	.	TGTGCCAGCAGTTTCAGGGGGCGAGCTTTCTTT	CASSFRGRAFF
TRBV6-2/TRBV6-3	.	TRBJ2-3	.	TGTGCCAGCAGTTACTCTAGGGGTACGCAGTATTTT	CASSYSRGTQYF
TRBV28	TRBD1	TRBJ1-5	few	TGTGCCAGCAGTTTGGGACAGGGGAACCGGCCCCAGCATTTT	CASSLGQGNRPQHF
TRBV7-2	TRBD1	TRBJ1-1	.	TGTGCCAGCAGCTTAGTATGGACAGGGGGGAATACTGAAGCTTTCTTT	CASSLVWTGGNTEAFF
TRBV28	.	TRBJ2-2	.	TGTGCCAGCAGTTTAGGATCGGGAGTTAACACCGGGGAGCTGTTTTTT	CASSLGSGVNTGELFF
TRBV15	TRBD1	TRBJ2-2	.	TGTGCCACCAGCAGTGGAACAGGGGGAACCGGGGAGCTGTTTTTT	CATSSGTGGTGELFF
TRBV11-2	.	TRBJ1-1	.	TGTGCCAGCAGCTTAGTAGGCAGGAACACTGAAGCTTTCTTT	CASSLVGRNTEAFF
TRBV28	.	TRBJ2-7	.	TGTGCCAGCAGTTTATCCCTTCTCGGGGGCACGCAGTACTTC	CASSLSLLGGTQYF